What follows are 22 T cell receptor beta chains derived from one specimen sequenced in a study of regulatory T cells in long-lasting Graves disease. As for time point: newly diagnosed GD, antithyroid drugs for less than 3 months. Following extraction of RNA from PBMCs, that RNA was used to make the TCR library. HTBI primers from iRepertoire and Arm-PCR of CDR3 regions yielded the TCR beta libraries. TCRdb redid the calling of the multiplex PCR reads with MiXCR, one entry per CDR3 protein. Here the sample spans roughly 560,000 distinct CDR3 sequences, about 15% being singletons. This sample also appeared in a second study, on T cells in Graves' hyperthyroidism and ophthalmopathy.

The source was peripheral blood mononuclear cells (PBMCs), collected at new diagnosis, from a patient treated with antithyroid drugs. These receptors were collected from a woman aged 40-65 years with Graves disease.

This clonotype was seen ten or more times. The CDR3: CSASDGGDYEQYF. The CDR3 DNA follows: TGCAGTGCTAGTGACGGGGGGGACTACGAGCAGTACTTC. This chain joins TRBV20-1 and TRBJ2-7, with 8 bases lining up with TRBD2. Germline values: CDR1 DFQATT, CDR2 SNEGSKA (reference sequence). J was trimmed by 3 bases and V by 3 bases; bases with no gene match: 4. This CDR3 region has 13 residues.

There are many counts of this clonotype. J is TRBJ2-1 and V is TRBV2; perhaps TRBD1 as D (6 bases). Germline CDR1 is SNHLY and CDR2 is FYNNEI. Trimming cost V 2 bases and J 4 bases, with 15 bases left between them. There are 16 residues in the CDR3. The CDR3 DNA reads as TGTGCCAGCAGTGAATTCGCAGGGGCAAGTTACAATGAGCAGTTCTTC. As protein: CASSEFAGASYNEQFF.

The CDR3 nucleotides read TGTGCCAGCAGTAACCCGGGGCGGAGTAATGAAAAACTGTTTTTT. Its translation: CASSNPGRSNEKLFF. The chain has TRBV2 and TRBJ1-4; D possibly corresponds to TRBD1 (5 bases). The CDR3 contains 15 residues. V was clipped by 5 bases and J by 4 bases, with 14 bases between them. The germline V gene encodes CDR1 SNHLY and CDR2 FYNNEI.

This chain joins TRBV7-2 and TRBJ2-7; D call uncertain. The V gene's germline CDR1 is SGHTA and CDR2 FQGNSA. V was cut by 5 bases and J by 5 bases, with 10 bases left in between. The CDR3 runs to 12 residues. This chain's CDR3 is CASSVGQNEQYF. The CDR3 DNA follows: TGTGCCAGCAGCGTAGGGCAGAACGAGCAGTACTTC.

This clonotype was picked up many times. The chain recombines TRBV6-2 or TRBV6-3 with TRBJ1-2, with a weak D call TRBD1 (5 bases). The CDR3 runs 14 residues. V lost 2 bases and J lost 3, with 10 bases in between. Germline V gene data show CDR1 as MNHEY and CDR2 as SVGEGT. The CDR3 DNA is TGTGCCAGCAGTTACAGGGGCAACCACTATGGCTACACCTTC. It is translated as CASSYRGNHYGYTF.

Ten or more counts support this clonotype. The genes are TRBV18 and TRBJ1-4; 7 bases are shared with TRBD1. CDR1 and CDR2 from the germline V gene are KGHSH and LQKENI. Trimming at V came to 8 bases and at J to 7 bases, leaving 10 bases not matched to a gene. This CDR3 comprises 14 residues. The CDR3 protein is CASSLQGGGEKLFF. As DNA, the CDR3 is TGTGCCAGCAGCTTACAAGGGGGCGGTGAAAAACTGTTTTTT.

This clonotype was picked up a small number of times. The chain joins TRBV18 to TRBJ1-3; D is unresolved. Between the trimmed V and J ends, which lost 0 bases and 2 bases, there was a span of 11 bases. The germline gives CDR1 KGHSH, CDR2 LQKENI. The CDR3 is 16 residues long. CDR3 sequence reads: CASSPPTGRPGNTIYF. CDR3 in DNA: TGTGCCAGCTCACCACCCACCGGACGGCCTGGAAACACCATATATTTT.

The gene calls are TRBV20-1 and TRBJ1-5, with D unclear. This CDR3 is built from 12 residues. CDR1 is DFQATT, CDR2 SNEGSKA, per germline (reference sequence). Deletions cut 6 bases from V and 2 bases from J, with 8 bases between. The CDR3 region has the DNA TGCAGTGCCCGGCCTGGCAATCAGCCCCAGCATTTT. Its protein is CSARPGNQPQHF.

The sample holds many counts of this clonotype. J is TRBJ1-6 and V is TRBV3-1, with 7 nucleotides matching TRBD1. CDR1 is LGHDT, CDR2 YNNKEL, per germline (reference sequence). Trimming took 3 bases from V and 9 from J; bases not matched to a gene: 11. The CDR3 loop spans 16 amino acids. CDR3 amino acids: CASSHSDGTASSPLHF. The CDR3 nucleotides are TGTGCCAGCAGCCATAGTGACGGGACAGCGAGTTCACCCCTCCACTTT.

There are many counts of this clonotype. The chain uses TRBV20-1 and TRBJ2-5, with D possibly TRBD1 on 8 matching bases. The CDR3 runs 12 residues. Per the germline V gene, CDR1 is DFQATT and CDR2 is SNEGSKA (reference sequence). CDR3 coding DNA: TGCAGGGCACAGACAGGGGAGGGGACCCAGTACTTC. It specifies CRAQTGEGTQYF.

Notes on this clonotype: This may stem from a read error, because a much larger clone lies one nucleotide away. The J gene is TRBJ2-5, the V gene TRBV11-2, with D perhaps matching TRBD1 (5 bases). CDR3 length: 12 amino acids. CDR1 is SGHAT, CDR2 FQNNGV, per germline. The CDR3 coding sequence is TGTGGCAGCAGCTCGGACACGGAGACCCAGTACTTC. This codes for CGSSSDTETQYF.

This clonotype was detected only once. The chain uses TRBV28 and TRBJ2-1; the match to TRBD2 covers 14 bases. With V trimmed by 7 bases and J by 7 bases, 18 bases remained unmatched. This CDR3 spans 19 amino acids. Germline-derived CDR1 and CDR2 are MDHEN and SYDVKM. DNA for the CDR3: TGTGCCAGCACGGTCCCCGAAGGGACTAGCGGGGGCCATAGGAATGAGCAGTTCTTC. It is translated as CASTVPEGTSGGHRNEQFF.

CDR3 sequence reads: CASSQDGTRQPQHF. The CDR3 DNA reads TGCGCCAGCAGCCAAGATGGGACGCGTCAGCCCCAGCATTTT. This rearrangement joins TRBV4-1 to TRBJ1-5, with D tentatively TRBD1 (5 bases). The CDR3 is 14 amino acids. Per the germline V gene, CDR1 is MGHRA and CDR2 is YSYEKL. Trimming removed 0 bases from V and 6 bases from J, with 9 bases in between.

At least ten counts were recorded for this clonotype. The rearrangement joins TRBV2 to TRBJ2-7, with 7 bases aligning to TRBD1. The CDR3 has 14 residues. Losses at the gene ends were 6 bases for V and 6 bases for J; bases not matched to a gene: 11. The germline V gene has CDR1 SNHLY and CDR2 FYNNEI. CDR3 nucleotides: TGTGCCAGCAGGGGGGACAGTTCTGGTGGCGAGCAGTACTTC. Its translation is CASRGDSSGGEQYF.

In this sample, this clonotype turned up many times. The rearrangement links TRBV7-9 to TRBJ2-2; D remains unclear. Trimming took off 4 bases at V and 3 bases at J, with 9 bases between the two ends. The CDR3 runs 14 residues. Germline V CDR1 and CDR2: SEHNR, FQNEAQ (reference sequence). The CDR3 loop reads CASSYDTYTGELFF. CDR3 bases: TGTGCCAGCAGCTACGACACTTACACCGGGGAGCTGTTTTTT.

This clonotype occurred a few times. The chain is built from TRBV5-6 and TRBJ2-1; 10 nucleotides match TRBD1. Germline lookup yields CDR1 SGHDT and CDR2 YYEEEE. This CDR3 region has 15 residues. The V segment lost 4 bases and the J segment 7 bases; nucleotides outside the gene matches: 8. As DNA, the CDR3 is TGTGCCAGCAGCCAGGGACAGGGGAATTGGAATGAGCAGTTCTTC. Its translation: CASSQGQGNWNEQFF.

This clonotype was seen repeatedly, ten times or more. The V gene is TRBV6-1, the J gene TRBJ2-7, with 8 bases identical to TRBD1. The germline V gene has CDR1 MNHNS and CDR2 SASEGT. V lost 6 bases, J lost 2 bases, and 9 bases stayed unmatched. The CDR3 covers 15 residues. CDR3 DNA: TGTGCCAGCAGACCCGGACAGGGTAACCCCTACGAGCAGTACTTC. Its protein product is CASRPGQGNPYEQYF.

Notes on this clonotype: This may come from a read error, since a much larger clone is one base off. The rearrangement joins TRBV6-1 to TRBJ1-5; D perhaps matches TRBD1 (5 bases). This CDR3 is built from 14 residues. Germline V CDR1 and CDR2: MNHNS, SASEGT. This CDR3 is CASSRDGFNQLQHF. The CDR3 DNA is TGTGCCAGCAGCCGGGACGGATTCAATCAGCTCCAGCATTTT.

Only a few counts were recorded for this clonotype. The genes are TRBV7-9 and TRBJ1-2, with D perhaps matching TRBD1 (6 bases). Germline V CDR1 and CDR2: SEHNR, FQNEAQ (reference sequence). V was trimmed by 1 base and J by 4 bases, leaving 13 bases between them. This CDR3 is 15 amino acids long. The CDR3 reads CASSLDRDNAYGYTF. The CDR3 DNA is TGTGCCAGCAGCTTAGACAGGGACAATGCCTATGGCTACACCTTC.

This clonotype came up many times. The chain links TRBV12-3 or TRBV12-4 to TRBJ1-1; D remains ambiguous. This CDR3 comprises 13 residues. V was trimmed by 8 bases and J by 1 base, leaving 11 bases between them. The CDR3 is CASEKEKNTEAFF. The CDR3 region has the DNA TGTGCCAGCGAAAAGGAGAAGAACACTGAAGCTTTCTTT.

As for this clonotype: A much more abundant neighbour one base away suggests this may be a read error. The chain employs TRBV5-5 and TRBJ2-3; possible D gene TRBD1, 6 bases. This CDR3 contains 17 residues. Germline V gene sequence: CDR1 SGHKS, CDR2 YYEKEE (reference sequence). V gave up 0 bases and J gave up 5 bases, with 19 bases separating them. CDR3 sequence reads: CASSLATGRAAKDTQYF. CDR3 sequence (DNA): TGTGCCAGCAGCTTGGCGACAGGTCGCGCGGCCAAAGATACGCAGTATTTT.

This clonotype was observed many times. The rearrangement links TRBV6-2 or TRBV6-3 to TRBJ2-1, with 10 nucleotides matching TRBD2. J was trimmed by 0 bases and V by 2 bases; bases with no gene match: 7. Germline CDR1 and CDR2: MNHEY and SVGEGT. This CDR3 comprises 18 residues. The CDR3 DNA follows: TGTGCCAGCAGTTACGGGAGCGGGGGGGGAAGCTCCTACAATGAGCAGTTCTTC. Translating it yields CASSYGSGGGSSYNEQFF.